Following are 7 T cell receptor beta chains from one sample sequenced in a study of blood T cell repertoires in COVID-19. Profiled with immunoSEQ multiplex PCR; TCRdb holds only in-frame clones, not every one. The profile shows about 180,000 clones, more than 70% of them singletons. Sequencing was carried out using peripheral blood. These receptors came from a young woman with acute or convalescent COVID-19.

The V and J genes are TRBV7-9 and TRBJ2-2; no clear D gene. Per germline, CDR1 SEHNR and CDR2 FQNEAQ (reference sequence). This CDR3 contains 13 residues. Trimming removed 4 bases at V and 5 bases at J, with 8 bases between. CDR3 residues: CASSSPLTGELFF. DNA of the CDR3: TGTGCCAGCAGCTCCCCCCTAACCGGGGAGCTGTTTTTT.

V and J are TRBV7-2 and TRBJ2-7; D ambiguous. CDR1 is SGHTA, CDR2 FQGNSA, per germline. The CDR3 sequence is 12 residues long. V was trimmed by 4 bases and J by 6 bases, leaving 10 bases between them. Here the CDR3 reads CASSSQNFEQYF. The CDR3 DNA reads as TGTGCCAGCAGCTCGCAAAACTTCGAGCAGTACTTC.

This sequence joins TRBV6-1 and TRBJ1-3; 8 nucleotides match TRBD1. Germline-derived CDR1 and CDR2 are MNHNS and SASEGT. J lost 6 bases, V lost 7 bases, and 5 bases had no gene match. The CDR3 is 13 residues long. In nucleotides, the CDR3 is TGTGCCAGCACCCAGGGGGCTTTAAACACCATATATTTT. It translates to CASTQGALNTIYF.

This clone was detected once. V and J are TRBV11-2 and TRBJ2-7; D remains ambiguous. There are 14 residues in the CDR3. Germline-derived CDR1 and CDR2 are SGHAT and FQNNGV. V was trimmed by 6 bases and J by 0 bases, leaving 12 bases between them. The CDR3 protein is CASSGSYSSYEQYF. The DNA of the CDR3 is TGTGCCAGCAGTGGGTCTTACAGCTCCTACGAGCAGTACTTC.

The rearrangement uses TRBV2 and TRBJ1-6; 7 bases match TRBD1. Germline CDR1 reads SNHLY; CDR2 reads FYNNEI. V dropped 3 bases and J dropped 10; count of bases not matched to a gene: 9. The CDR3 is 15 residues long. The CDR3 sequence is CASSDATGSESPLHF. CDR3 coding DNA: TGTGCCAGCAGTGACGCGACAGGGTCGGAATCACCCCTCCACTTT.

This clone has only a few counts. The chain combines TRBV7-9 with TRBJ2-1, with D perhaps TRBD1 (5 bases). Germline V gene lookup returns CDR1 SEHNR and CDR2 FQNEAQ (reference sequence). This CDR3 region has 12 residues. With 3 bases removed from V and 9 bases from J, the gap between germline ends came to 9 bases. The DNA of the CDR3 is TGTGCCAGCAGCTTCTCCAGGGCTGAGCAGTTCTTC. Residues: CASSFSRAEQFF.

The rearrangement uses TRBV2 and TRBJ2-1; 7 nucleotides align to TRBD1. The junction had 10 bases not matched to a gene; V was cut back by 5 bases and J by 6 bases. The CDR3 sequence is 15 residues long. Germline-derived CDR1 and CDR2 are SNHLY and FYNNEI. CDR3 in amino acids: CASSPGTDVGNEQFF. The DNA for the CDR3 is TGTGCCAGCAGTCCCGGGACAGATGTGGGCAATGAGCAGTTCTTC.